One sample yielded the 8 T cell receptor beta chains listed below, sequenced in a study of OX40 agonist ivuxolimab in advanced cancers. Sequencing used immunoSEQ multiplex PCR; TCRdb keeps in-frame clones, though not all of them. This table has about 82,000 clones, 80% to 95% appearing once. Here the sequenced sample was CD4+ or CD8+ T cells sorted from blood, taken in a trial of the OX40 agonist ivuxolimab. These receptors were collected from an adult with an advanced solid tumor such as melanoma, head and neck, liver or kidney cancer.

The genes are TRBV5-8 and TRBJ2-1, with TRBD2 matching over 13 bases. V trimming: 2 bases; J trimming: 7 bases; junction bases outside the gene matches: 9. CDR1 is SGHTS, CDR2 YDEGEE, per germline. The CDR3 is 17 residues long. The CDR3 sequence: CASSFLPPTSGRNEQFF. CDR3 DNA: TGTGCCAGCAGCTTCCTCCCACCGACTAGCGGGAGGAATGAGCAGTTCTTC.

The sample holds one count of this clone. The rearrangement links TRBV9 to TRBJ2-3, with TRBD2 matching 9 bases. V was pared by 0 bases and J by 2 bases, with 16 bases of the junction left unmatched. This CDR3 has 20 amino acids. Germline V gene sequence: CDR1 SGDLS, CDR2 YYNGEE. CDR3 in amino acids: CASSVASGTSNPRATDTQYF. As DNA, the CDR3 is TGTGCCAGCAGCGTAGCGTCCGGGACTAGCAACCCGAGGGCCACAGATACGCAGTATTTT.

The V and J genes are TRBV7-6 and TRBJ1-1, with TRBD1 identical over 10 bases. Germline V gives CDR1 SGHVS, CDR2 FNYEAQ. This CDR3 comprises 16 residues. V lost 0 bases to trimming and J lost 4 bases; unmatched junction nucleotides: 5. In DNA, the CDR3 is TGTGCCAGCAGCTTAGCGGGGACAGGGGTCGGCACTGAAGCTTTCTTT. It yields the protein CASSLAGTGVGTEAFF.

This clone was observed a single time. V usage is TRBV9 and J usage is TRBJ1-2; weak D call: TRBD1 (6 bases). The germline gives CDR1 SGDLS, CDR2 YYNGEE. The CDR3 loop spans 16 amino acids. Trimming shortened V by 3 bases and J by 4 bases, and 19 bases separated the two germline ends. The CDR3 bases are TGTGCCAGCAGCGGGGGGGCCATTCTGGATCCCTATGGCTACACCTTC. It yields the protein CASSGGAILDPYGYTF.

This clone appeared a single time. The J gene is TRBJ2-5, the V gene TRBV12-5; 10 bases match TRBD1. This CDR3 is 16 amino acids long. The ends lost 3 bases at V and 5 bases at J; junction bases unmatched: 9. Germline V gives CDR1 LGHNT, CDR2 FRNRAP. CDR3 sequence: CASGFPDRGPGETQYF. DNA of the CDR3: TGTGCTAGTGGTTTCCCCGACAGGGGGCCTGGGGAGACCCAGTACTTC.

The chain is built from TRBV6-6 and TRBJ2-3, with 7 bases fitting TRBD1. This CDR3 is built from 15 residues. CDR1 is MNHNY, CDR2 SVGAGI, per germline (reference sequence). V gave up 5 bases and J gave up 2 bases; unmatched junction bases: 7. The CDR3 nucleotides are TGTGCCAGCAGTACTCCGGGACAGATCACAGATACGCAGTATTTT. Encoded protein: CASSTPGQITDTQYF.

This chain connects TRBV9 to TRBJ2-7; 9 bases are shared with TRBD2. CDR1 is SGDLS, CDR2 YYNGEE, per germline. The CDR3 totals 14 residues. The V gene end was trimmed by 4 bases and the J gene end by 3 bases; junction bases not matched to a gene: 5. This chain's CDR3 is CASSPRREGYEQYF. In DNA form, the CDR3 reads TGTGCCAGCAGCCCGCGGCGGGAGGGCTACGAGCAGTACTTC. Combining the CDR3 with reference TRBV9 and TRBJ2-7 gives the whole variable domain DSGVTQTPKHLITATGQRVTLRCSPRSGDLSVYWYQQSLDQGLQFLIQYYNGEERAKGNILERFSAQQFPDLHSELNLSSLELGDSALYFCASSPRREGYEQYFGPGTRLTVT.

The gene calls are TRBV6-6 and TRBJ2-3, with 11 bases matching TRBD2. The CDR3 runs to 16 residues. Per the germline V gene, CDR1 is MNHNY and CDR2 is SVGAGI (reference sequence). With 2 bases clipped from V and 4 bases from J, the junction kept 5 bases outside the gene matches. CDR3 residues: CASSYGLAGGSDTQYF. CDR3 coding DNA: TGTGCCAGCAGTTACGGGCTAGCGGGGGGCTCAGATACGCAGTATTTT.